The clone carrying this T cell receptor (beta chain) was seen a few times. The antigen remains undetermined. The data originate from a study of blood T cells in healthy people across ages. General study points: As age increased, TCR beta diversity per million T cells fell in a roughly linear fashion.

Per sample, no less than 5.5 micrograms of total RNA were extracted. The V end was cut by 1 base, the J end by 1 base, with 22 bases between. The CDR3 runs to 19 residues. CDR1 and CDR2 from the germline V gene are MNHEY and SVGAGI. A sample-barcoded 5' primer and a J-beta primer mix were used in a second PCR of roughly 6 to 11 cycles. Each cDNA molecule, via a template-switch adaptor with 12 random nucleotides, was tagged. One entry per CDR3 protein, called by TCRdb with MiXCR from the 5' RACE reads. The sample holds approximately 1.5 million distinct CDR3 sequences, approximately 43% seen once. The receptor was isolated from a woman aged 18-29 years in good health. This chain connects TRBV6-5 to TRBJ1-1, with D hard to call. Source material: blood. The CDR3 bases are TGTGCCAGCAGTTACTTCGGGGTCCCTGGTGATCCCAGGAACACTGAAGCTTTCTTT. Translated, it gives CASSYFGVPGDPRNTEAFF.